These 16 T cell receptor beta chains were all obtained from the same sample, sequenced in a study of early T cells in non-severe SARS-CoV-2 infection. TCRdb redid the calling of the 5' RACE reads with MiXCR, one entry per CDR3 protein. The table lists over 85,000 distinct CDR3 sequences, roughly 13% of them singletons. The material sequenced was whole blood, taken at baseline. All receptors derive from an adult who was a healthcare worker with PCR-confirmed SARS-CoV-2 infection or an uninfected control (not recorded which).

V is TRBV6-5 and J is TRBJ1-6; tentatively, D is TRBD1 (5 bases). This CDR3 has 17 residues. CDR1 is MNHEY and CDR2 is SVGAGI in the germline V gene. Trimming left V 2 bases short and J 0 bases short, with 11 bases between. In DNA, the CDR3 is TGTGCCAGCAGTTACAGGGGCATCGACTCCTATAATTCACCCCTCCACTTT. Translating it yields CASSYRGIDSYNSPLHF.

The rearrangement links TRBV10-3 to TRBJ1-1, with a possible D match to TRBD1 (6 bases). Deletions cut 7 bases from V and 1 base from J, with 13 bases between. The length of the CDR3 is 14 residues. From germline, CDR1 is ENHRY and CDR2 SYGVKD. Written as DNA, the CDR3 is TGTGCCATCAAAGGGGGAACAGGGAACACTGAAGCTTTCTTT. Translated, it gives CAIKGGTGNTEAFF.

A few counts support this clonotype. V usage is TRBV27 and J usage is TRBJ2-7, with D perhaps TRBD2 (5 bases). The V end lost 3 bases, the J end lost 2 bases, and 8 bases lay between the germline ends. Germline CDR1 and CDR2: MNHEY and SMNVEV (reference sequence). This CDR3 spans 13 amino acids. The CDR3 sequence: CASSLGVAYEQYF. For the CDR3, the DNA is TGTGCCAGCAGTTTGGGAGTAGCCTACGAGCAGTACTTC.

This clonotype was seen at least ten times. This chain links TRBV19 with TRBJ1-2; 12 positions match TRBD1. V dropped 3 bases and J dropped 7; count of bases not matched to a gene: 3. There are 14 residues in the CDR3. Germline lookup yields CDR1 LNHDA and CDR2 SQIVND (reference sequence). CDR3 region: CASSMGQGAPGYTF. The CDR3 bases are TGTGCCAGTAGTATGGGACAGGGGGCGCCTGGCTACACCTTC.

This clonotype has ten or more counts. The chain joins TRBV6-4 to TRBJ2-2; D unresolved. Trimming left V 0 bases short and J 2 bases short, with 7 bases between. From germline, CDR1 is MRHNA and CDR2 SNTAGT. This CDR3 has 15 amino acids. The CDR3 nucleotides are TGTGCCAGCAGTGACTCTTCTAGTAACACCGGGGAGCTGTTTTTT. Translation gives CASSDSSSNTGELFF.

V gene TRBV20-1 combines with J gene TRBJ2-7; D is unresolved. Germline CDR1 and CDR2: DFQATT and SNEGSKA (reference sequence). Trimming took 2 bases from V and 2 from J, leaving 7 bases between them. This CDR3 contains 12 residues. The CDR3: CSARQATYEQYF. The CDR3 coding sequence is TGCAGTGCTAGACAGGCTACCTACGAGCAGTACTTC.

The chain recombines TRBV13 with TRBJ2-7, with 8 bases lining up with TRBD2. The CDR3 is 12 residues long. Germline CDR1 PRHDT, CDR2 FYEKMQ (reference sequence). The trim removed 2 bases at V and 6 bases at J, leaving 0 bases unmatched. CDR3 sequence reads: CASSLREGEQYF. CDR3 nucleotide sequence: TGTGCCAGCAGCTTACGGGAGGGCGAGCAGTACTTC.

This sequence joins TRBV4-1 and TRBJ2-6; D perhaps matches TRBD2 (5 bases). V was trimmed by 4 bases and J by 2 bases, leaving 12 bases between them. CDR3 length: 16 amino acids. The V gene's germline CDR1 is MGHRA and CDR2 YSYEKL. In DNA, the CDR3 is TGCGCCAGCAGCCGAGCGGAAGGGACTGGGGCCAACGTCCTGACTTTC. It is translated as CASSRAEGTGANVLTF.

Many counts were recorded for this clonotype. CDR3 DNA: TGTGCCAGCAGTGTTGGGGCGGGAGACAATGAGCAGTTCTTC. This translates into CASSVGAGDNEQFF. The chain employs TRBV7-2 and TRBJ2-1, with TRBD2 matching over 7 bases. In germline, CDR1 is SGHTA, CDR2 FQGNSA. With 6 bases clipped from V and 5 bases from J, the junction kept 7 bases outside the gene matches. The CDR3 runs to 14 residues. The whole variable domain, remainder taken from reference TRBV7-2 and TRBJ2-1, is GAGVSQSPSNKVTEKGKDVELRCDPISGHTALYWYRQSLGQGLEFLIYFQGNSAPDKSGLPSDRFSAERTGGSVSTLTIQRTQQEDSAVYLCASSVGAGDNEQFFGPGTRLTVL.

The chain combines TRBV7-2 with TRBJ2-7; maybe TRBD2 (7 bases). The CDR3 loop spans 18 amino acids. Germline CDR1 SGHTA, CDR2 FQGNSA. V was trimmed by 0 bases and J by 0 bases, leaving 18 bases between them. This chain's CDR3 is CASSLASRGGGLSYEQYF. In DNA form, the CDR3 reads TGTGCCAGCAGCTTAGCATCTCGTGGGGGGGGCCTCTCCTACGAGCAGTACTTC.

The CDR3 protein is CSARQGREKLFF. CDR3 sequence (DNA): TGCAGCGCTCGACAGGGACGAGAAAAACTGTTTTTT. The chain employs TRBV29-1 and TRBJ1-4; TRBD1 matches 7 bases. Germline assignment: CDR1 SQVTM and CDR2 ANQGSEA. V trimming: 7 bases; J trimming: 8 bases; junction bases outside the gene matches: 7. The CDR3 runs to 12 residues.

The chain carries TRBV28 and TRBJ2-3; TRBD2 matches at 14 bases. Germline assignment: CDR1 MDHEN and CDR2 SYDVKM. The length of the CDR3 is 18 residues. V was pared by 1 base and J by 4 bases, with 7 bases of the junction left unmatched. DNA for the CDR3: TGTGCCAGCAGTTTATTCGCGGGGACTAGCGGGAGTGCAGATACGCAGTATTTT. Its translation: CASSLFAGTSGSADTQYF.

The genes are TRBV5-1 and TRBJ1-2, with TRBD1 as a possible D gene (5 bases). The CDR3 extends over 15 amino acids. From germline, CDR1 is SGHRS and CDR2 YFSETQ. The ends were cut back, 2 bases at V and 4 bases at J, with 15 bases in the middle. The CDR3 loop is CASSLIDRGSYGYTF. As DNA, the CDR3 is TGCGCCAGCAGCTTAATCGACAGAGGCTCCTATGGCTACACCTTC. Complete variable domain (other parts from reference TRBV5-1 and TRBJ1-2): KAGVTQTPRYLIKTRGQQVTLSCSPISGHRSVSWYQQTPGQGLQFLFEYFSETQRNKGNFPGRFSGRQFSNSRSEMNVSTLELGDSALYLCASSLIDRGSYGYTFGSGTRLTVV.

This clonotype was counted only a few times. V gene TRBV7-8 combines with J gene TRBJ1-5, with a possible D match to TRBD1 (5 bases). V was trimmed by 1 base and J by 1 base, leaving 14 bases between them. Germline CDR1 SGHVS, CDR2 FQNEAQ. The CDR3 covers 17 residues. CDR3 sequence: CASSLGGSGRSNQPQHF. The CDR3 DNA reads TGTGCCAGCAGCTTAGGGGGGTCAGGAAGAAGCAATCAGCCCCAGCATTTT. The complete variable domain, with remaining parts taken from reference TRBV7-8 and TRBJ1-5, reads GAGVSQSPRYKVAKRGQDVALRCDPISGHVSLFWYQQALGQGPEFLTYFQNEAQLDKSGLPSDRFFAERPEGSVSTLKIQRTQQEDSAVYLCASSLGGSGRSNQPQHFGDGTRLSIL.

V and J are TRBV3-1 and TRBJ1-1; a weak D match, TRBD1 (5 bases). V was clipped by 3 bases and J by 3 bases, with 8 bases between them. CDR3 size: 13 residues. CDR1 is LGHDT, CDR2 YNNKEL, per germline (reference sequence). CDR3 coding DNA: TGTGCCAGCAGCCACTTGGGGGACACTGAAGCTTTCTTT. It codes for CASSHLGDTEAFF.

The chain is built from TRBV7-2 and TRBJ1-5; 8 bases align to TRBD1. The CDR3 spans 17 residues. Germline V gives CDR1 SGHTA, CDR2 FQGNSA. J gave up 2 bases and V 1 base, and 7 bases lay outside the gene matches. CDR3 residues: CASSLGAGQGGNQPQHF. The CDR3 DNA reads TGTGCCAGCAGCTTAGGGGCCGGACAGGGCGGCAATCAGCCCCAGCATTTT.